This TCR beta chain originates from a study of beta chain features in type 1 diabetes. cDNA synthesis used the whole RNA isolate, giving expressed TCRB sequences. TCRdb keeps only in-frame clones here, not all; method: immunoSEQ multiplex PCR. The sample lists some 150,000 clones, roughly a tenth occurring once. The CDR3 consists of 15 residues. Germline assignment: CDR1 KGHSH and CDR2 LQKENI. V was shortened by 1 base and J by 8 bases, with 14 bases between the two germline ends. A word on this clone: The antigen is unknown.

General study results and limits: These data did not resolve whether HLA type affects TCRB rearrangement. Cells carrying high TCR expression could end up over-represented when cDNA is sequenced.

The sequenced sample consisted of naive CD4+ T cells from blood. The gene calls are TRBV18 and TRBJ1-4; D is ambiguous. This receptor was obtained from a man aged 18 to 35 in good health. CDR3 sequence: CASSPLRGGNEKLFF. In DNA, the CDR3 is TGTGCCAGCTCACCACTACGTGGAGGGAACGAAAAACTGTTTTTT.